The 26 T cell receptor beta chains listed next were all sequenced from one sample in a study of T cell repertoires in ileal Crohn's disease. Time point described: inflamed ileum from the surgical specimen. Method: immunoSEQ multiplex PCR; TCRdb's copy keeps in-frame clones and lacks some. The table records around 15,000 clones, around 80% of them present only once. Sequencing used ileal tissue. The receptors here all came from an adult with Crohn's disease.

Only a few counts were recorded for this clone. The chain uses TRBV6-6 and TRBJ1-5; D may be TRBD1 (5 bases). CDR3 length: 14 amino acids. V was clipped by 2 bases and J by 4 bases, with 9 bases between them. In germline, CDR1 is MNHNY, CDR2 SVGAGI (reference sequence). CDR3 sequence reads: CASSYPGTNQPQHF. The CDR3 DNA reads TGTGCCAGCAGTTACCCCGGGACGAATCAGCCCCAGCATTTT.

The CDR3 here is CAHQAEEGQPQHF. CDR3 DNA: TGTGCCCACCAAGCAGAGGAAGGTCAGCCCCAGCATTTT. V gene TRBV30 combines with J gene TRBJ1-5; D is unclear. Trimming stripped 8 bases from V and 6 bases from J, with 17 bases between. Germline lookup yields CDR1 GTSNPN and CDR2 SVGIG (reference sequence). This CDR3 contains 13 residues.

The gene calls are TRBV19 and TRBJ1-1; weak D call: TRBD1 (6 bases). The CDR3 loop spans 14 amino acids. With 5 bases removed from V and 7 bases from J, the gap between germline ends came to 17 bases. The germline gives CDR1 LNHDA, CDR2 SQIVND (reference sequence). The CDR3 loop is CASSGDKAYGEAFF. CDR3 nucleotides: TGTGCCAGTAGTGGGGACAAGGCTTACGGTGAAGCTTTCTTT.

The rearrangement uses TRBV5-1 and TRBJ1-5; the D gene is possibly TRBD1 (5 bases). The V gene's germline CDR1 is SGHRS and CDR2 YFSETQ. The CDR3 sequence is 17 residues long. V was shortened by 0 bases and J by 5 bases, with 18 bases between the two germline ends. CDR3 amino acids: CASSLDQGAKPHQPQHF. In DNA form, the CDR3 reads TGCGCCAGCAGCTTGGATCAGGGAGCAAAACCTCATCAGCCCCAGCATTTT.

The chain joins TRBV7-9 to TRBJ1-5; the D gene is possibly TRBD1 (5 bases). The CDR3 contains 15 residues. The V end was cut by 4 bases, the J end by 3 bases, with 13 bases between. Germline CDR1 is SEHNR and CDR2 is FQNEAQ (reference sequence). The CDR3 bases are TGTGCCAGCAGCTCGTCTGGGGGAAACAATCAGCCCCAGCATTTT. It translates to CASSSSGGNNQPQHF. Filled out from reference TRBV7-9 and TRBJ1-5, the complete variable domain reads DTGVSQNPRHKITKRGQNVTFRCDPISEHNRLYWYRQTLGQGPEFLTYFQNEAQLEKSRLLSDRFSAERPKGSFSTLEIQRTEQGDSAMYLCASSSSGGNNQPQHFGDGTRLSIL.

Of note for this clone: The junction and the germline gene differ at one end; a read error may be behind it. The chain has TRBV28 and TRBJ1-1, with a possible D match to TRBD1 (6 bases). CDR3 length equals 13 residues. The V gene's germline CDR1 is MDHEN and CDR2 SYDVKM. CDR3 in amino acids: CASSLPDRRPIYF. The CDR3 DNA reads as TGTGCCAGCAGTTTACCCGACAGGCGGCCAATTTATTTT. The full variable domain, in which reference TRBV28 and TRBJ1-1 provide the parts outside the CDR3, is DVKVTQSSRYLVKRTGEKVFLECVQDMDHENMFWYRQDPGLGLRLIYFSYDVKMKEKGDIPEGYSVSREKKERFSLILESASTNQTSMYLCASSLPDRRPIYFGQGTRLTVV.

The CDR3: CASSPPGGWVTEAFF. In nucleotides, the CDR3 is TGTGCCAGCTCACCACCGGGGGGCTGGGTTACTGAAGCTTTCTTT. The chain is built from TRBV18 and TRBJ1-1, with TRBD1 as a possible D gene (6 bases). The CDR3 has 15 residues. Trimming removed 0 bases from V and 5 bases from J, with 13 bases in between. The germline gives CDR1 KGHSH, CDR2 LQKENI. The whole variable domain, filled in from reference TRBV18 and TRBJ1-1, reads NAGVMQNPRHLVRRRGQEARLRCSPMKGHSHVYWYRQLPEEGLKFMVYLQKENIIDESGMPKERFSAEFPKEGPSILRIQQVVRGDSAAYFCASSPPGGWVTEAFFGQGTRLTVV.

The chain combines TRBV21-1 with TRBJ2-7; the DNA was not used to check the table's D call, TRBD2. TRBV21-1 is a documented pseudogene. The CDR3 runs to 19 residues. The CDR3 loop is CASSKASPTSGGAMYEQYF. The CDR3 DNA reads as TGTGCCAGCAGCAAAGCGTCCCCTACTAGCGGGGGGGCCATGTACGAGCAGTACTTC.

The chain uses TRBV19 and TRBJ1-1; 11 positions match TRBD1. Germline CDR1 reads LNHDA; CDR2 reads SQIVND (reference sequence). The CDR3 consists of 18 residues. Trimming at V came to 3 bases and at J to 5 bases, leaving 14 bases not matched to a gene. The CDR3 DNA follows: TGTGCCAGTAGTATGCGGCCCGGGACAGGGGGTTGGTATACTGAAGCTTTCTTT. Residues: CASSMRPGTGGWYTEAFF.

This sequence joins TRBV5-8 and TRBJ2-5; 7 bases are shared with TRBD2. V dropped 5 bases and J dropped 5; count of bases not matched to a gene: 12. In germline, CDR1 is SGHTS, CDR2 YDEGEE. This CDR3 has 15 residues. The CDR3 DNA reads as TGTGCCAGCAGTGCTGGTCCCGGGGGGAGTGAGACCCAGTACTTC. Translation: CASSAGPGGSETQYF.

The genes are TRBV29-1 and TRBJ1-2; 7 nucleotides match TRBD1. Germline-derived CDR1 and CDR2 are SQVTM and ANQGSEA. The CDR3 has 12 residues. V trimming: 7 bases; J trimming: 8 bases; junction bases outside the gene matches: 10. In DNA form, the CDR3 reads TGCAGCGCTAGGGACAGCCTAGAGGGCTACACCTTC. As protein: CSARDSLEGYTF.

This chain links TRBV6-1 with TRBJ2-7; 8 bases are shared with TRBD2. Per germline, CDR1 MNHNS and CDR2 SASEGT. The CDR3 spans 15 residues. Trimming at V came to 3 bases and at J to 4 bases, leaving 8 bases not matched to a gene. The CDR3 is CASSDLGGGRYEQYF. The CDR3 nucleotides read TGTGCCAGCAGTGATCTCGGGGGGGGCCGGTACGAGCAGTACTTC.

CDR3 amino acids: CASSPRTISTDTQYF. CDR3 DNA: TGTGCCAGCAGCCCCCGGACCATTAGCACAGATACGCAGTATTTT. The chain is built from TRBV9 and TRBJ2-3; D is ambiguous. The CDR3 has 15 residues. Germline CDR1 reads SGDLS; CDR2 reads YYNGEE. V lost 4 bases and J 0 bases, leaving 12 bases between the germline ends.

The chain recombines TRBV7-5 with TRBJ2-7; the table's D call, TRBD1, was not checked against the DNA. TRBV7-5 is given as a pseudogene. The CDR3 is 14 amino acids. The CDR3 reads CVRSLGWISYEQYF. The CDR3 DNA reads as TGTGTCAGAAGCTTGGGCTGGATCTCCTACGAGCAGTACTTC.

The CDR3: CATRGVGTGELFF. The CDR3 DNA sequence: TGTGCCACCAGAGGGGTGGGAACCGGGGAGCTGTTTTTT. The chain joins TRBV15 to TRBJ2-2, with TRBD1 as a possible D gene (5 bases). Germline V gives CDR1 LNHNV, CDR2 YYDKDF (reference sequence). V lost 6 bases and J lost 5, with 10 bases in between. This CDR3 spans 13 amino acids.

CDR3 amino acids: CASSSRMTQGGNTGELFF. The DNA for the CDR3 is TGTGCCAGCAGTTCCCGAATGACACAGGGGGGGAACACCGGGGAGCTGTTTTTT. This sequence joins TRBV27 and TRBJ2-2, with 8 positions matching TRBD1. Germline CDR1 and CDR2: MNHEY and SMNVEV (reference sequence). The CDR3 covers 18 residues. Trimming took 4 bases from V and 1 from J; bases not matched to a gene: 11.

The chain is built from TRBV7-9 and TRBJ2-3; TRBD1 matches at 9 bases. The CDR3 contains 15 residues. Germline V lookup: CDR1 SEHNR, CDR2 FQNEAQ (reference sequence). Trimming removed 5 bases from V and 5 bases from J; junction bases left unmatched: 8. The CDR3 sequence is CASSLAGQGKDTQYF. As DNA, the CDR3 is TGTGCCAGCAGCCTGGCGGGACAGGGTAAAGATACGCAGTATTTT.

The chain has TRBV30 and TRBJ2-1, with 7 nucleotides matching TRBD1. This CDR3 is 14 amino acids long. Germline assignment: CDR1 GTSNPN and CDR2 SVGIG (reference sequence). Germline trimming cut 1 base from V and 15 bases from J; bases unmatched to any gene: 15. The CDR3 spells CAWSDDRVRAKVFF. CDR3 bases: TGTGCCTGGAGTGATGACAGGGTAAGGGCGAAGGTGTTCTTC.

By share, this clone counts as medium-sized. Other nucleotide sequences from this sample produce the same CDR3. The gene calls are TRBV6-1 and TRBJ2-7; D is possibly TRBD1 (5 bases). V lost 3 bases and J lost 2, with 8 bases in between. Germline CDR1 reads MNHNS; CDR2 reads SASEGT. This CDR3 is built from 13 residues. Here the CDR3 reads CASSDDSPYEQYF. The CDR3 bases are TGTGCCAGCAGTGATGACAGCCCCTACGAGCAGTACTTC.

This clone was observed a handful of times. The rearrangement uses TRBV14 and TRBJ1-2, with TRBD1 matching 7 bases. With 6 bases clipped from V and 0 bases from J, the junction kept 7 bases outside the gene matches. This CDR3 comprises 15 residues. Germline V gene sequence: CDR1 SGHDN, CDR2 FVKESK. The CDR3 DNA reads as TGTGCCAGCAGTACGCTACAGGGGACTAACTATGGCTACACCTTC. It encodes CASSTLQGTNYGYTF.

This chain links TRBV6-1 with TRBJ1-4, with TRBD1 matching over 7 bases. The CDR3 sequence is 17 residues long. V shed 1 base and J 0 bases; nucleotides not matched to a gene: 5. CDR1 MNHNS and CDR2 SASEGT come from the germline V gene. This chain's CDR3 is CASSEGRGGATNEKLFF. The DNA for the CDR3 is TGTGCCAGCAGTGAAGGCAGGGGGGGCGCAACTAATGAAAAACTGTTTTTT.

This clone was counted only a few times. The chain links TRBV27 to TRBJ1-6, with TRBD1 as a possible D gene (5 bases). In germline, CDR1 is MNHEY, CDR2 SMNVEV (reference sequence). V gave up 5 bases and J gave up 4 bases, with 18 bases separating them. The CDR3 has 17 residues. The CDR3 here is CASSGGSGGWYNSPLHF. The CDR3 coding sequence is TGTGCCAGCAGTGGGGGGTCTGGGGGTTGGTATAATTCACCCCTCCACTTT.

This clone rates as medium-sized. Other DNA sequences from this sample encode an identical CDR3 as well. The rearrangement uses TRBV6-1 and TRBJ2-7, with 8 bases lining up with TRBD2. Per germline, CDR1 MNHNS and CDR2 SASEGT. V shed 4 bases and J 0 bases; nucleotides not matched to a gene: 2. This CDR3 is 14 amino acids long. The chain's CDR3 is CASSGRGASYEQYF. The CDR3 DNA is TGTGCCAGCAGTGGGCGGGGGGCCTCCTACGAGCAGTACTTC.

This sequence joins TRBV6-1 and TRBJ2-3, with D possibly TRBD2 on 5 matching bases. Looked up from germline, CDR1 is MNHNS and CDR2 is SASEGT. CDR3 length: 13 amino acids. The V end was cut by 4 bases, the J end by 5 bases, with 10 bases between. The DNA of the CDR3 is TGTGCCAGCAGTGTCGGGGAGAGAGATACGCAGTATTTT. Protein sequence: CASSVGERDTQYF.

V gene TRBV6-6 combines with J gene TRBJ2-2; 7 bases fit TRBD2. Trimming at V came to 6 bases and at J to 1 base, leaving 2 bases not matched to a gene. The CDR3 consists of 14 residues. The V gene's germline CDR1 is MNHNY and CDR2 SVGAGI (reference sequence). CDR3 nucleotides: TGTGCCAGCAGGCCTAGCGGGAACACCGGGGAGCTGTTTTTT. This gives the protein CASRPSGNTGELFF.

Regarding this clone: A read error may produce the germline difference seen at one junction end. This rearrangement joins TRBV6-1 to TRBJ2-7; 7 bases are shared with TRBD1. Germline V gene sequence: CDR1 MNHNS, CDR2 SASEGT. The CDR3 length is 15 residues. The CDR3 protein is CASMVTGTVSYEQYF. In DNA, the CDR3 is TGCGCCAGCATGGTGACCGGGACAGTCTCCTACGAGCAGTACTTC.